This T cell receptor beta chain comes out of a study of vaccination and CD4 T cells after COVID-19. Across the whole study: The convalescents, six males and four females, included two who were Hispanic. Study-level findings and limits: The analysis of convalescent patients involved relatively few individuals and lacked early post-infection timepoints. Nearly all convalescent vaccine-specific clones, 304 of 307, recognized only SARS-CoV-2 spike.

Germline CDR1 SGHRS, CDR2 YFSETQ. Losses at the gene ends were 0 bases for V and 8 bases for J; bases not matched to a gene: 10. The CDR3 is 16 residues long. The treatment denotes: approximately 9-day PBMC culture with coronavirus spike peptide pools or control peptides (ViraFEST assay). For this clonotype: Its antigen remains unidentified.

CD4+ T cells that had been cultured provided DNA sequenced with the Oncomine TCR Beta short-read assay. MiXCR was run by TCRdb on the PCR reads, yielding one entry per CDR3 protein. The data contain around 13,000 distinct CDR3 sequences, around 21% of them singletons. This TCR was sampled from a human donor with COVID-19. The chain has TRBV5-1 and TRBJ1-2; 10 bases align to TRBD1. The sample consisted of cultured CD4+ T cells from blood. The CDR3 protein is CASSLAGTGDIGGYTF. CDR3 nucleotides: TGCGCCAGCAGCTTGGCCGGGACAGGGGATATTGGGGGCTACACCTTC.